This T cell receptor beta chain was sequenced during a study of blood T cell repertoires in COVID-19. Study details: Acute and convalescent COVID-19 specimens originated in the United States, Italy and Spain.

Between the trimmed V and J ends, which lost 6 bases and 7 bases, there was a span of 12 bases. CDR3 length equals 12 residues. CDR1 and CDR2 (germline): MNHEY, SVGAGI. The assay was immunoSEQ multiplex PCR, and TCRdb's table has in-frame clones only and misses some. Of about 190,000 clones listed, roughly four fifths are singletons. This chain connects TRBV6-5 to TRBJ1-1; possibly TRBD1 for D (5 bases). This receptor was taken from a young woman with acute or convalescent COVID-19. The sequencing input was peripheral blood. DNA for the CDR3: TGTGCCAGCAGGGACCAGGGATTTGAAGCTTTCTTT. Encoded protein: CASRDQGFEAFF.